A single sample is the source of the 21 T cell receptor beta chains below, sequenced in a study of blood T cell repertoires in COVID-19 (TCRdb year 2020). Preparation of the library involved the immunoSEQ multiplex PCR assay. Drawn from immuneACCESS, this table holds only the in-frame rearrangements with V and J called that TCRdb kept. Clones are partly lost; checked studies trace under half to an unresolved V gene and leave the rest unexplained. The sample includes about 350,000 clones, with approximately 89% observed a single time. The ten largest clones add up to 3% to 4.5% of the sample. The specimen sequenced was peripheral blood. These receptors were taken from a woman aged 55-70 years with COVID-19, enrolled during active disease.

V gene TRBV28 combines with J gene TRBJ2-7; the match to TRBD2 covers 15 bases. With 3 bases clipped from V and 9 bases from J, the junction kept 3 bases outside the gene matches. This CDR3 spans 14 amino acids. Germline V lookup: CDR1 MDHEN, CDR2 SYDVKM. The CDR3 is CASSLGLAGGPQYF. CDR3 nucleotide sequence: TGTGCCAGCAGTTTGGGACTAGCGGGGGGCCCGCAGTACTTC.

This rearrangement joins TRBV2 to TRBJ2-5, with TRBD2 identical over 9 bases. The V and J ends lost 7 bases and 1 base, in that order; junction bases with no gene match: 4. CDR3 length: 14 residues. Germline CDR1 and CDR2: SNHLY and FYNNEI. The CDR3 region is CASTLAGSQETQYF. CDR3 nucleotide sequence: TGTGCCAGCACTCTAGCGGGATCCCAAGAGACCCAGTACTTC.

This sequence joins TRBV18 and TRBJ1-6; possible D gene TRBD1, 6 bases. This CDR3 spans 14 amino acids. In germline, CDR1 is KGHSH, CDR2 LQKENI. V was clipped by 4 bases and J by 6 bases, with 10 bases between them. CDR3 in amino acids: CASSRDRSNSPLHF. CDR3 in DNA: TGTGCCAGCTCACGCGACAGGAGTAATTCACCCCTCCACTTT.

This clone has at least ten counts. The chain is built from TRBV6-4 and TRBJ2-3; tentative D call: TRBD2 (7 bases). The CDR3 contains 16 residues. The V and J ends lost 0 bases and 6 bases respectively, with 16 bases between them. Germline CDR1 is MRHNA and CDR2 is SNTAGT. CDR3 region: CASSDSNSGGIDTQYF. The CDR3 DNA follows: TGTGCCAGCAGTGACTCGAATTCGGGGGGCATTGATACGCAGTATTTT.

The V call is TRBV10-3, the J call TRBJ2-2, with a weak D call TRBD2 (5 bases). Germline V gene lookup returns CDR1 ENHRY and CDR2 SYGVKD. V lost 7 bases and J 3 bases, leaving 12 bases between the germline ends. This CDR3 is 14 amino acids long. The CDR3 nucleotides read TGTGCCATCACGGGGAGTCCCCACACCGGGGAGCTGTTTTTT. Translation: CAITGSPHTGELFF.

The chain employs TRBV7-2 and TRBJ2-5, with D tentatively TRBD2 (6 bases). The V and J ends lost 5 bases and 5 bases respectively, with 15 bases between them. The CDR3 contains 14 residues. Per germline, CDR1 SGHTA and CDR2 FQGNSA. DNA for the CDR3: TGTGCCAGCAGCGGCCAGAGCGGGTCGGAGACCCAGTACTTC. Its protein product is CASSGQSGSETQYF.

This sequence joins TRBV5-1 and TRBJ1-2; D unresolved. The CDR3 length is 16 residues. Trimming cost V 0 bases and J 6 bases, with 18 bases left between them. CDR1 is SGHRS and CDR2 is YFSETQ in the germline V gene. This CDR3 reads CASSLEGGPQSNGYTF. DNA of the CDR3: TGCGCCAGCAGCTTGGAAGGAGGACCCCAATCGAATGGCTACACCTTC.

The chain carries TRBV28 and TRBJ2-3; TRBD2 is a possible D gene (6 bases). The germline gives CDR1 MDHEN, CDR2 SYDVKM. The CDR3 is 16 amino acids. Between the trimmed V and J ends, which lost 6 bases and 3 bases, there was a span of 19 bases. CDR3 in amino acids: CASSLPPAGQTDTQYF. The CDR3 coding sequence is TGTGCCAGCAGCCTCCCCCCAGCGGGCCAAACAGATACGCAGTATTTT.

A word on this clone: Different DNA sequences within this sample yield the same CDR3. The J gene is TRBJ2-7, the V gene TRBV2; TRBD1 matches 9 bases. The CDR3 extends over 13 amino acids. The junction had 3 bases not matched to a gene; V was cut back by 6 bases and J by 3 bases. In germline, CDR1 is SNHLY, CDR2 FYNNEI. This chain's CDR3 is CASSRDRVYEQYF. The CDR3 bases are TGTGCCAGCAGCAGGGACAGGGTCTACGAGCAGTACTTC.

This clone came up once. This rearrangement joins TRBV7-3 to TRBJ1-2; D is unresolved. CDR1 is SGHTA, CDR2 FQGTGA, per germline. The ends were cut back, 3 bases at V and 6 bases at J, with 11 bases in the middle. This CDR3 spans 13 amino acids. The DNA of the CDR3 is TGTGCCAGCAGCTTTTTCGGCGGGAATGGCTACACCTTC. Protein sequence: CASSFFGGNGYTF.

The chain recombines TRBV19 with TRBJ1-2; D remains unclear. The CDR3 sequence is 16 residues long. Germline CDR1 reads LNHDA; CDR2 reads SQIVND (reference sequence). Trimming stripped 3 bases from V and 5 bases from J, with 19 bases between. Here the CDR3 reads CASSITRQPYPYGYTF. Written as DNA, the CDR3 is TGTGCCAGTAGTATCACCAGGCAGCCTTACCCATATGGCTACACCTTC. Full variable domain (outside the CDR3, taken from reference TRBV19 and TRBJ1-2): DGGITQSPKYLFRKEGQNVTLSCEQNLNHDAMYWYRQDPGQGLRLIYYSQIVNDFQKGDIAEGYSVSREKKESFPLTVTSAQKNPTAFYLCASSITRQPYPYGYTFGSGTRLTVV.

This clone was recorded only once. The chain has TRBV10-2 and TRBJ2-3, with 11 bases fitting TRBD2. The CDR3 has 14 amino acids. V was pared by 8 bases and J by 3 bases, with 4 bases of the junction left unmatched. The germline gives CDR1 WSHSY, CDR2 SAAADI. Here the CDR3 DNA reads TGCGCCAGCTTAGCGGGGGGGCAGACAGATACGCAGTATTTT. This encodes CASLAGGQTDTQYF.

In DNA, the CDR3 is TGTGCCAGCACCTCAAGAGGAGATACGCAGTATTTT. Amino acid sequence: CASTSRGDTQYF. The rearrangement links TRBV6-6 to TRBJ2-3, with D unclear. V lost 7 bases and J 5 bases, leaving 10 bases between the germline ends. This CDR3 region has 12 residues. The germline V gene has CDR1 MNHNY and CDR2 SVGAGI (reference sequence).

The chain couples TRBV3-1 (or the pseudogene TRBV3-2) to TRBJ2-2, with 7 bases aligning to TRBD2. Germline CDR1 reads LGHDT; CDR2 reads YNNKEL (reference sequence). CDR3 length: 16 residues. V lost 1 base and J lost 3; bases outside the gene matches: 5. CDR3 sequence reads: CASSQGGGWDTGELFF. DNA of the CDR3: TGTGCCAGCAGCCAAGGCGGGGGATGGGACACCGGGGAGCTGTTTTTT.

The V call is TRBV23-1, the J call TRBJ2-1; D unclear. Being an ORF, TRBV23-1 has a function that is uncertain. This CDR3 is 14 amino acids long. Trimming shortened V by 3 bases and J by 4 bases, and 10 bases separated the two germline ends. The CDR3 region is CASSHLEAYNEQFF. The CDR3 bases are TGCGCCAGCAGTCACCTAGAGGCTTACAATGAGCAGTTCTTC.

The genes are TRBV10-3 and TRBJ2-3; TRBD1 aligns across 8 bases. Germline V gene lookup returns CDR1 ENHRY and CDR2 SYGVKD. This CDR3 is 15 amino acids long. Trimming cost V 7 bases and J 2 bases; bases outside gene matches: 8. CDR3 DNA sequence: TGTGCCATCATGGACGACAGGGGACCCACAGATACGCAGTATTTT. It translates to CAIMDDRGPTDTQYF.

J is TRBJ1-2 and V is TRBV20-1; maybe TRBD1 (5 bases). CDR3 size: 15 residues. CDR1 is DFQATT, CDR2 SNEGSKA, per germline (reference sequence). The germline V and J ends were trimmed by 3 bases and 4 bases, with 18 bases remaining between them. CDR3 sequence reads: CSASPIGRGVYGYTF. As DNA, the CDR3 is TGCAGTGCTAGTCCCATCGGCCGGGGGGTCTATGGCTACACCTTC.

This clone was observed a single time. This chain uses TRBV12-5 with TRBJ1-4, with D hard to call. CDR3 length: 12 residues. Trimming stripped 5 bases from V and 4 bases from J, with 5 bases between. Germline loops: CDR1 LGHNT, CDR2 FRNRAP. CDR3 in amino acids: CASGGLNEKLFF. The CDR3, as DNA: TGTGCTAGTGGTGGCCTTAATGAAAAACTGTTTTTT. Full variable domain (rest looked up from reference TRBV12-5 and TRBJ1-4): DARVTQTPRHKVTEMGQEVTMRCQPILGHNTVFWYRQTMMQGLELLAYFRNRAPLDDSGMPKDRFSAEMPDATLATLKIQPSEPRDSAVYFCASGGLNEKLFFGSGTQLSVL.

The chain uses TRBV5-1 and TRBJ2-1, with 11 bases that match TRBD2. V shed 4 bases and J 5 bases; nucleotides not matched to a gene: 5. CDR3 size: 15 residues. The germline V gene encodes CDR1 SGHRS and CDR2 YFSETQ. The CDR3 DNA reads as TGCGCCAGCAGCGGTACTAGCGGGGGAAACAATGAGCAGTTCTTC. The encoded protein is CASSGTSGGNNEQFF.

The chain is built from TRBV6-5 and TRBJ1-2; 7 nucleotides line up with TRBD1. CDR1 is MNHEY, CDR2 SVGAGI, per germline. V was pared by 8 bases and J by 7 bases, with 10 bases of the junction left unmatched. The CDR3 loop spans 13 amino acids. The CDR3 DNA is TGTGCCAGCCAACAGGGGCCCGGCGCTGGCTACACCTTC. It codes for CASQQGPGAGYTF.

The V gene is TRBV6-5, the J gene TRBJ2-7; no definite D call. CDR1 is MNHEY and CDR2 is SVGAGI in the germline V gene. V lost 6 bases and J 3 bases, leaving 15 bases between the germline ends. The CDR3 runs 14 residues. CDR3 coding DNA: TGTGCCAGCAGCCTTCGAATCGGGTACTACGAGCAGTACTTC. Residues: CASSLRIGYYEQYF.